These 20 T cell receptor beta chains were sequenced from one sample in a study of identical twins (dated by TCRdb to the mid-2010s). Library construction relied on 5' RACE. The listed sequencing device is Illumina HiSeq 2000. The public reads were reanalyzed by TCRdb: fastp trimming at Q25, MiXCR alignment, in-frame beta chains only. Each CDR3 protein gets just one entry, which takes the most common genes and DNA from the rows behind it. The sample has fewer than 350,000 distinct CDR3 sequences on record, 6.5% to 9.5% of them singletons. Together, the top ten hold more than 2% of the sample. In addition, the sample was reused for a study of yellow fever vaccine responses in identical twins.

Material: memory (CD45RO+) T cells sorted from blood. The cell subset or site label on this specimen signifies: CD45RO+ enriched T cells. The receptors derive from a woman younger than 35 in good health.

This clonotype was recorded a few times. This chain links TRBV6-5 with TRBJ2-7, with 7 bases identical to TRBD2. CDR1 is MNHEY and CDR2 is SVGAGI in the germline V gene. V lost 2 bases, J lost 5 bases, and 12 bases stayed unmatched. The CDR3 has 16 amino acids. The CDR3 is CASSYIGGSGYNEQYF. Here the CDR3 DNA reads TGTGCCAGCAGTTACATAGGCGGGAGTGGCTATAACGAGCAGTACTTC.

This clonotype was found many times. The chain has TRBV7-8 and TRBJ2-2, with 7 bases that match TRBD2. J gave up 6 bases and V 2 bases, and 12 bases lay outside the gene matches. The CDR3 covers 17 residues. From germline, CDR1 is SGHVS and CDR2 FQNEAQ. CDR3 DNA sequence: TGTGCCAGCAGCTTACCGCGGGGAGGGTCGGACCCCGGGGAGCTGTTTTTT. This translates into CASSLPRGGSDPGELFF.

This clonotype was recorded many times. This sequence joins TRBV5-1 and TRBJ2-2; 9 bases agree with TRBD1. There are 14 residues in the CDR3. CDR1 and CDR2 (germline): SGHRS, YFSETQ. J gave up 3 bases and V 6 bases, and 3 bases lay outside the gene matches. CDR3 coding DNA: TGCGCCAGCACCCGGACAGGGGACACCGGGGAGCTGTTTTTT. This codes for CASTRTGDTGELFF.

This chain uses TRBV28 with TRBJ2-7, with 12 bases matching TRBD2. The CDR3 is made up of 18 amino acids. Germline lookup yields CDR1 MDHEN and CDR2 SYDVKM. V lost 4 bases and J lost 7; bases outside the gene matches: 17. The CDR3 protein is CASSSNPLASGRAGEQYF. The DNA of the CDR3 is TGTGCCAGCAGTTCTAATCCTTTGGCTAGCGGGAGGGCGGGAGAGCAGTACTTC.

This clonotype has a handful of counts. The rearrangement uses TRBV6-1 and TRBJ2-1, with 7 bases fitting TRBD2. This CDR3 comprises 15 residues. The germline gives CDR1 MNHNS, CDR2 SASEGT. With 5 bases clipped from V and 8 bases from J, the junction kept 12 bases outside the gene matches. Here the CDR3 DNA reads TGTGCCAGCAGTCCGAAGACTAGCCCTAGGCATGAGCAGTTCTTC. Protein product: CASSPKTSPRHEQFF.

This clonotype appeared many times. J is TRBJ2-3 and V is TRBV6-1; 10 bases are shared with TRBD2. The CDR3 has 15 amino acids. Trimming took 2 bases from V and 2 from J; bases not matched to a gene: 1. Looked up from germline, CDR1 is MNHNS and CDR2 is SASEGT. The CDR3 DNA is TGTGCCAGCAGTGAAACTAGCGGGGCCACAGATACGCAGTATTTT. This codes for CASSETSGATDTQYF.

This clonotype was found many times. The chain combines TRBV14 with TRBJ1-1; no reliable D call. The CDR3 consists of 13 residues. V was pared by 1 base and J by 0 bases, with 3 bases between. Germline CDR1 is SGHDN and CDR2 is FVKESK. The CDR3, as DNA: TGTGCCAGCAGCCAAGCCATGAACACTGAAGCTTTCTTT. This sequence encodes CASSQAMNTEAFF.

This clonotype has at least ten counts. The chain carries TRBV7-8 and TRBJ2-3, with 11 nucleotides matching TRBD1. With V trimmed by 4 bases and J by 4 bases, 7 bases remained unmatched. The CDR3 is 16 residues long. Looked up from germline, CDR1 is SGHVS and CDR2 is FQNEAQ. CDR3 loop: CASSSSWTGGADTQYF. CDR3 DNA: TGTGCCAGCAGCTCTAGCTGGACAGGGGGCGCAGATACGCAGTATTTT. The full variable domain, completed using reference TRBV7-8 and TRBJ2-3, is GAGVSQSPRYKVAKRGQDVALRCDPISGHVSLFWYQQALGQGPEFLTYFQNEAQLDKSGLPSDRFFAERPEGSVSTLKIQRTQQEDSAVYLCASSSSWTGGADTQYFGPGTRLTVL.

This clonotype has a count of ten or more. This sequence joins TRBV12-3 or TRBV12-4 and TRBJ2-4; D tentatively fits TRBD1 or TRBD2 (6 bases each). The CDR3 is 15 amino acids. V dropped 5 bases and J dropped 0 bases, with 11 bases sitting between them. In nucleotides, the CDR3 is TGTGCCAGCAGTCAGGGGAGGTTAGCCAAAAACATTCAGTACTTC. Translation gives CASSQGRLAKNIQYF.

This clonotype was counted many times. The chain recombines TRBV12-3 or TRBV12-4 with TRBJ2-2, with a weak D call TRBD2 (6 bases). V was pared by 6 bases and J by 9 bases, with 17 bases between. CDR3 size: 14 residues. The CDR3 loop reads CASRNAISGRELFF. Here the CDR3 DNA reads TGTGCCAGCAGAAATGCCATAAGCGGGCGGGAGCTGTTTTTT.

This clonotype was observed at least ten times. The chain uses TRBV24-1 and TRBJ2-1, with a weak D call TRBD1 (7 bases). Trimming removed 9 bases at V and 1 base at J, with 12 bases between. Per germline, CDR1 KGHDR and CDR2 SFDVKD. This CDR3 is 14 amino acids long. The CDR3: CATAEGASYNEQFF. CDR3 in DNA: TGTGCCACCGCGGAGGGGGCGTCCTACAATGAGCAGTTCTTC.

V usage is TRBV2 and J usage is TRBJ2-4, with D unresolved. CDR1 is SNHLY, CDR2 FYNNEI, per germline. The CDR3 spans 14 residues. Trimming stripped 5 bases from V and 6 bases from J, with 14 bases between. For the CDR3, the DNA is TGTGCCAGCAGTACGGACGGGCAGAGAAACATTCAGTACTTC. The encoded protein is CASSTDGQRNIQYF.

This clonotype was recorded at least ten times. J is TRBJ2-7 and V is TRBV6-2 or TRBV6-3, with D tentatively TRBD1 (5 bases). The length of the CDR3 is 14 residues. V was clipped by 4 bases and J by 0 bases, with 10 bases between them. The V gene's germline CDR1 is MNHEY and CDR2 SVGEGT. The CDR3 nucleotides read TGTGCCAGCAGTTCTGGACACCGCTCCTACGAGCAGTACGTC. This codes for CASSSGHRSYEQYV.

The rearrangement uses TRBV2 and TRBJ2-7, with 8 bases fitting TRBD2. The germline V gene has CDR1 SNHLY and CDR2 FYNNEI. Germline trimming cut 4 bases from V and 7 bases from J; bases unmatched to any gene: 12. This CDR3 spans 15 amino acids. The CDR3 sequence is CASSGGPAGAGEQYF. CDR3 coding DNA: TGTGCCAGCAGTGGTGGGCCAGCGGGAGCGGGGGAGCAGTACTTC. The entire variable domain, with the rest obtained from reference TRBV2 and TRBJ2-7, is as follows: EPEVTQTPSHQVTQMGQEVILRCVPISNHLYFYWYRQILGQKVEFLVSFYNNEISEKSEIFDDQFSVERPDGSNFTLKIRSTKLEDSAMYFCASSGGPAGAGEQYFGPGTRLTVT.

The J gene is TRBJ2-7, the V gene TRBV7-6, with TRBD1 matching 9 bases. CDR1 and CDR2 from the germline V gene are SGHVS and FNYEAQ. The CDR3 extends over 16 amino acids. The J segment lost 2 bases and the V segment lost 2 bases, leaving 7 bases of the junction unmatched. The DNA for the CDR3 is TGTGCCAGCAGCTTACCTCGGGACAGGGTAACCTACGAGCAGTACGTC. This translates into CASSLPRDRVTYEQYV.

This clonotype was seen many times. The chain couples TRBV27 to TRBJ2-1; tentatively, D is TRBD2 (5 bases). The CDR3 covers 15 residues. Germline CDR1 and CDR2: MNHEY and SMNVEV (reference sequence). V was trimmed by 6 bases and J by 2 bases, leaving 14 bases between them. This CDR3 is CASSPGGLTYNEQFF. In nucleotides, the CDR3 is TGTGCCAGCAGCCCGGGCGGACTGACCTACAATGAGCAGTTCTTC.

This clonotype has just a few counts. The rearrangement links TRBV7-9 to TRBJ1-1; a possible D gene is TRBD1 (6 bases). V dropped 4 bases and J dropped 8 bases, with 8 bases sitting between them. This CDR3 has 11 amino acids. In germline, CDR1 is SEHNR, CDR2 FQNEAQ (reference sequence). The CDR3 region is CASSSTGEAFF. The CDR3 DNA follows: TGTGCCAGCAGCTCAACAGGGGAAGCTTTCTTT.

This clonotype was counted many times. V and J are TRBV5-6 and TRBJ2-1; D is perhaps TRBD1 (5 bases). From germline, CDR1 is SGHDT and CDR2 YYEEEE. V was clipped by 7 bases and J by 1 base, with 15 bases between them. The CDR3 is 15 residues long. The CDR3 protein is CASSRRVLSYNEQFF. The CDR3 nucleotides read TGTGCCAGCTCTCGCAGGGTTCTTTCCTACAATGAGCAGTTCTTC.

The chain combines TRBV9 with TRBJ1-1; 7 bases align to TRBD1. V shed 4 bases, J shed 11 bases, and the junction held 8 bases outside the gene matches. The germline V gene has CDR1 SGDLS and CDR2 YYNGEE. The CDR3 length is 12 residues. The CDR3 region has the DNA TGTGCCAGCAGCATCGGAGAGGGGGCCGCTTTCTTT. Translated: CASSIGEGAAFF.

The chain recombines TRBV11-2 with TRBJ2-3; TRBD2 aligns across 7 bases. CDR1 and CDR2 from the germline V gene are SGHAT and FQNNGV. The CDR3 runs to 15 residues. V trimming: 5 bases; J trimming: 12 bases; junction bases outside the gene matches: 17. The DNA for the CDR3 is TGTGCCAGCAGCCGCGGGGGAATGACAGCGGAGGCACAGTATTTT. This translates into CASSRGGMTAEAQYF.